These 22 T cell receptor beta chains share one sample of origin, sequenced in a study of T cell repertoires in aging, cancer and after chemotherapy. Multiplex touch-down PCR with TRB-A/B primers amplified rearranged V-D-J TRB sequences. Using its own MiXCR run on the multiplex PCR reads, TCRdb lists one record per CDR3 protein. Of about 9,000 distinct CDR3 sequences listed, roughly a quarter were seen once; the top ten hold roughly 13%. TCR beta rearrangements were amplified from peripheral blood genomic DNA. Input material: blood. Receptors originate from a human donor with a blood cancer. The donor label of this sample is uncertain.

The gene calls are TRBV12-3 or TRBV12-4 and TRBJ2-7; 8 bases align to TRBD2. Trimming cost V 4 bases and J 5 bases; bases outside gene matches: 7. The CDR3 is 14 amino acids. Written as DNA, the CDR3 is TGTGCCAGCAGTTCGACCAGCGGGAGCCACGAGCAGTACTTC. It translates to CASSSTSGSHEQYF.

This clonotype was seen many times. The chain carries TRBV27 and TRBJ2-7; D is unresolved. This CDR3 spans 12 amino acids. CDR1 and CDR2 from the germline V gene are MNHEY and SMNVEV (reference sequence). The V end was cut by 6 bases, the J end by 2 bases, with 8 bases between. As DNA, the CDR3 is TGTGCCAGCAGGTCCGTCCCCTACGAGCAGTACTTC. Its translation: CASRSVPYEQYF.

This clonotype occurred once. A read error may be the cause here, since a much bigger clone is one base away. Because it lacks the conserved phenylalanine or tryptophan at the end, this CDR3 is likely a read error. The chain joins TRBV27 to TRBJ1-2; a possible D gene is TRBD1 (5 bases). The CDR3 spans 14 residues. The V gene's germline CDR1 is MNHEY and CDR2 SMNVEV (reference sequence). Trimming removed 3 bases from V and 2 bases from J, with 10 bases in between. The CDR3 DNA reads TGTGCCAGCAGTTTGAGCAGGGCAAACTATGGCTACACCATC. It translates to CASSLSRANYGYTI.

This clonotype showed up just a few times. The CDR3 here is CATSRGVETQYF. CDR3 bases: TGTGCCACCAGCAGAGGGGTAGAGACCCAGTACTTC. This chain uses TRBV15 with TRBJ2-5; D remains ambiguous. V lost 1 base to trimming and J lost 4 bases, with 4 bases between them. Germline CDR1 LNHNV, CDR2 YYDKDF (reference sequence). The CDR3 contains 12 residues. Supplemented by reference TRBV15 and TRBJ2-5, the full variable domain reads DAMVIQNPRYQVTQFGKPVTLSCSQTLNHNVMYWYQQKSSQAPKLLFHYYDKDFNNEADTPDNFQSRRPNTSFCFLDIRSPGLGDTAMYLCATSRGVETQYFGPGTRLLVL.

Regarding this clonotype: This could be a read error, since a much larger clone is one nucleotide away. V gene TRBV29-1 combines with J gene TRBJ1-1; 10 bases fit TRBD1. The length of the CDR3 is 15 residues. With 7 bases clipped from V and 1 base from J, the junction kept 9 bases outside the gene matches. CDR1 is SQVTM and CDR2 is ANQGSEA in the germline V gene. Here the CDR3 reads CSGYRQGAENTEAFF. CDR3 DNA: TGCAGCGGTTACAGACAGGGGGCTGAGAACACTGAAGCTTTCTTT.

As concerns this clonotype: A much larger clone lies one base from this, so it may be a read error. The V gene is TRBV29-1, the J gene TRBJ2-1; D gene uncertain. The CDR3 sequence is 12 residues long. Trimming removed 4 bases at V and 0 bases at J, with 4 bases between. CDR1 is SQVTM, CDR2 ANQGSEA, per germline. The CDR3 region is CSVVVSYNEQFF. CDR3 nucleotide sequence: TGCAGCGTTGTGGTCTCCTACAATGAGCAGTTCTTC.

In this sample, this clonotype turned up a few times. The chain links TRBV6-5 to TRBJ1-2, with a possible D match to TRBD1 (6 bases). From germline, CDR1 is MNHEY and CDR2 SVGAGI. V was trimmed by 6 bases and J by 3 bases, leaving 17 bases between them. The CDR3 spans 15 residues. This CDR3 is CASSPWGAQDYGYTF. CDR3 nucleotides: TGTGCCAGCAGCCCCTGGGGGGCGCAGGACTATGGCTACACCTTC.

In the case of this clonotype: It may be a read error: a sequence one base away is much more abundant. CDR3 region: CASSELSEHRGYTF. CDR3 nucleotide sequence: TGTGCCAGCAGTGAACTTTCGGAACATCGTGGCTACACCTTC. The chain combines TRBV6-1 with TRBJ1-2; D unclear. The CDR3 is 14 residues long. In germline, CDR1 is MNHNS, CDR2 SASEGT. Trimming cost V 2 bases and J 7 bases, with 14 bases left between them.

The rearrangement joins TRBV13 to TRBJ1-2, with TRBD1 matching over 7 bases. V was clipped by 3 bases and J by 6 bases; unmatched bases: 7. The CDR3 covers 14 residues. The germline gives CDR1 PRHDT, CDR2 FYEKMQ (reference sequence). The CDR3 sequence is CASSFDRDLHGYTF. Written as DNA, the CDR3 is TGTGCCAGCAGCTTTGACAGGGACCTCCATGGCTACACCTTC.

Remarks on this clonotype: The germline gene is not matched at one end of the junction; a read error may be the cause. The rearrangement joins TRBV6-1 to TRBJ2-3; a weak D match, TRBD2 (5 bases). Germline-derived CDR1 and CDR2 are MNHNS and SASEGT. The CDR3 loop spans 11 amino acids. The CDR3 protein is CASRGIDTQYF. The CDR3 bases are TGCGCCAGCAGAGGGATAGATACGCAGTATTTT.

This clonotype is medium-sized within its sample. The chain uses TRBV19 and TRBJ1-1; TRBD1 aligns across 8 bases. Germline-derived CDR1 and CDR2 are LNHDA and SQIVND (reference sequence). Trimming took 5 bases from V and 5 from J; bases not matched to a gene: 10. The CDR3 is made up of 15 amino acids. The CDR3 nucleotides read TGTGCCAGTAGTCTTCAGGGGGCGCGTGGTACTGAAGCTTTCTTT. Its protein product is CASSLQGARGTEAFF.

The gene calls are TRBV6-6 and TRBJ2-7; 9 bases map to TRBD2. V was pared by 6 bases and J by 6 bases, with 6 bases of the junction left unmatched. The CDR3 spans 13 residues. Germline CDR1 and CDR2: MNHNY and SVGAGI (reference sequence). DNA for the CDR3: TGTGCCAGCAGCTCCGGGACTAGCAGCGAGCAGTACTTC. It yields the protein CASSSGTSSEQYF.

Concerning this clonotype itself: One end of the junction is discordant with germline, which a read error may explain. The CDR3 reads CASSLRAGTSIGVLFF. For the CDR3, the DNA is TGTGCCAGCAGTTTAAGAGCCGGGACTAGCATCGGGGTGCTGTTTTTT. The chain carries TRBV28 and TRBJ2-2; 9 bases agree with TRBD2. From germline, CDR1 is MDHEN and CDR2 SYDVKM. This CDR3 has 16 amino acids.

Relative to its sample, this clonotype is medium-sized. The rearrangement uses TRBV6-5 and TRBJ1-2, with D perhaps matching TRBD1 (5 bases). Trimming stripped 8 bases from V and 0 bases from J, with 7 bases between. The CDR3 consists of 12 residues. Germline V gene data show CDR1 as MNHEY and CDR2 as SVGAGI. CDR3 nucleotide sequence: TGTGCCAGCTTGGGGGCTAACTATGGCTACACCTTC. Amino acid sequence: CASLGANYGYTF.

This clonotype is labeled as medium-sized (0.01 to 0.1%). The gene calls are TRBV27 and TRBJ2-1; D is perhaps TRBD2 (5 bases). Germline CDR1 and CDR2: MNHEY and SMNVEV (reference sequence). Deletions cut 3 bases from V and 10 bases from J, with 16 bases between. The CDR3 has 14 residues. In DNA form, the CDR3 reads TGTGCCAGCAGTTTGGGGAGTGCGGCGCGCGAGCAGTTCTTC. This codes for CASSLGSAAREQFF.

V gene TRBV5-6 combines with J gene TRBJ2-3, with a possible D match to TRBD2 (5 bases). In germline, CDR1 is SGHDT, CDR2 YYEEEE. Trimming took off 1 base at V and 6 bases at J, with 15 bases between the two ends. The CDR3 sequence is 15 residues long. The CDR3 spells CASSLISGPQDTQYF. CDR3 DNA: TGTGCCAGCAGCTTGATAAGCGGCCCTCAGGATACGCAGTATTTT.

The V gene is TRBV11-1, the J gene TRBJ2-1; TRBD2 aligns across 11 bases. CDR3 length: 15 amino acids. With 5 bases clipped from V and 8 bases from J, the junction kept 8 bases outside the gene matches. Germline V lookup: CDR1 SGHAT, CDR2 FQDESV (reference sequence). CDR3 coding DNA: TGTGCCAGCAGCATTAGCGGGAGGGCCCTGGATGAGCAGTTCTTC. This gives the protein CASSISGRALDEQFF.

The CDR3 DNA reads TGTGCCAGCAGCTCCCGGACAGGGAATGAGCAGTTCTTC. Protein product: CASSSRTGNEQFF. The chain has TRBV11-1 and TRBJ2-1, with TRBD1 identical over 8 bases. From germline, CDR1 is SGHAT and CDR2 FQDESV (reference sequence). This CDR3 comprises 13 residues. The V gene end was trimmed by 4 bases and the J gene end by 7 bases; junction bases not matched to a gene: 3.

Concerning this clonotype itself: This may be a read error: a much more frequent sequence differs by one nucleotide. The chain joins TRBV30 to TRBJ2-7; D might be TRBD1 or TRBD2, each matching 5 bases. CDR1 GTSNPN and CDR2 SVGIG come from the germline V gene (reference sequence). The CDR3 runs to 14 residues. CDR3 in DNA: TGTGCCTCGAGTACCGGGGCAGGGTCCTACGAGCAGTACTTC. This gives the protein CASSTGAGSYEQYF.

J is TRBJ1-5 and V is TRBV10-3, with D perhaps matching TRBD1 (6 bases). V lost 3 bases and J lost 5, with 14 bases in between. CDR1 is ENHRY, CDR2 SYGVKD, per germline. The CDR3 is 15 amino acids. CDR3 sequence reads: CAISERGGDDQPQHF. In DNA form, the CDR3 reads TGTGCCATCAGTGAACGGGGGGGCGACGATCAGCCCCAGCATTTT.

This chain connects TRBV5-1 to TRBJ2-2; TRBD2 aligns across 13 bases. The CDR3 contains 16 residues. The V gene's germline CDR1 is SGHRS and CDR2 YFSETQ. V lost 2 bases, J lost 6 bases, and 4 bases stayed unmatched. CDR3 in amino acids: CASSFGLAGVSGELFF. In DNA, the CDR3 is TGCGCCAGCAGCTTCGGACTAGCGGGAGTTTCCGGGGAGCTGTTTTTT.

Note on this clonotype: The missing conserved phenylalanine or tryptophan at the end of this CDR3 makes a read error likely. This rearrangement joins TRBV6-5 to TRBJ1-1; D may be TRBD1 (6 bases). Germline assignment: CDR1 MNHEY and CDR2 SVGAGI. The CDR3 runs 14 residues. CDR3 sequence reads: CASSDYQGNIEAFI. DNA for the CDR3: TGTGCCAGCAGTGACTACCAGGGGAACATTGAAGCTTTCATT.